This T cell receptor beta chain was captured in a study of human T cells and chemical hapten exposure. TCRdb redid the calling of the RACE reads with MiXCR, one entry per CDR3 protein. The sample holds tens of thousands of distinct CDR3 sequences, 10% to 15% seen once. Specified time point: patch test 3, about 24 weeks after DPC sensitization. Described treatment: therapeutic diphenylcyclopropenone sensitization with weekly scalp DPC. This clonotype was found a few times. Trimming pared 4 bases from V and 0 bases from J, leaving 12 bases between. Germline CDR1 reads SQVTM; CDR2 reads ANQGSEA. The CDR3 contains 14 residues.

The rearrangement links TRBV29-1 to TRBJ1-1; D unclear. Sequencing was performed on whole blood, taken in connection with sensitization to the hapten diphenylcyclopropenone (DPC). This clonotype was sampled from a woman aged 50 to 65 with alopecia areata. Some clones in this sample may be carry-over from other donors' samples. This CDR3 is CSVGIGVMNTEAFF. The DNA for the CDR3 is TGCAGCGTTGGGATCGGCGTAATGAACACTGAAGCTTTCTTT.